This T cell receptor beta chain was captured in a study of radiotherapy plus CTLA-4 blockade in lung cancer. Lung cancer patients with chemo-refractory metastatic non-small-cell disease were given focal radiation plus CTLA-4 blockade with ipilimumab. General study results and limits: Tumor-origin TCR clones grew in blood after radiotherapy plus ipilimumab. According to reports, early shifts in blood T cell clones, alongside interferon-beta, forecast response most accurately.

Generated by immunoSEQ multiplex PCR, the TCRdb table keeps only in-frame clones and is missing some. The data contain about 50,000 clones, just under 85% of them singletons. Of note for this clone: Its antigen is not known.

This CDR3 has 13 residues. The germline V gene has CDR1 MNHEY and CDR2 SVGAGI. The V and J ends lost 6 bases and 4 bases respectively, with 10 bases between them. This TCR was recovered from a human donor with non-small cell lung cancer whose response to radiotherapy plus ipilimumab could not be evaluated. Source: peripheral blood, taken from a patient treated with radiotherapy plus ipilimumab. The chain joins TRBV6-5 to TRBJ1-3; D unclear. The CDR3 loop is CASRRLGGNTIYF. As DNA, the CDR3 is TGTGCCAGCAGACGACTTGGCGGAAACACCATATATTTT.